The 2 T cell receptor beta chains below were found in one sample sequenced in a study of graft-versus-host responses after intestinal transplantation. This table comes from immunoSEQ multiplex PCR, and its TCRdb copy is limited to in-frame clones, with some not included. The sample gives about 21,000 clones, approximately 60% of which show up once; approximately 1% is in the top ten. The sequencing used alloreactive CD4+ T cells from a mixed lymphocyte reaction culture, collected before intestinal transplant. Noted subset: CFSE-low proliferating T cells sorted from approximately six-day pre-transplant mixed lymphocyte reaction (GvH or HvG direction). The source is a human patient who received an intestinal transplant.

V is TRBV5-1 and J is TRBJ2-3; TRBD2 agrees at 16 bases. The V and J ends lost 5 bases and 6 bases, in that order; junction bases with no gene match: 15. This CDR3 spans 19 amino acids. Germline CDR1 SGHRS, CDR2 YFSETQ. The CDR3 bases are TGCGCCAGCAGTTATCGAGCCGGGACTAGCGGGAGGGCCTTGGATACGCAGTATTTT. Translation gives CASSYRAGTSGRALDTQYF. The variable domain in full, with the rest retrieved from reference TRBV5-1 and TRBJ2-3, is KAGVTQTPRYLIKTRGQQVTLSCSPISGHRSVSWYQQTPGQGLQFLFEYFSETQRNKGNFPGRFSGRQFSNSRSEMNVSTLELGDSALYLCASSYRAGTSGRALDTQYFGPGTRLTVL.

This clone has just one count. The chain links TRBV30 to TRBJ1-4, with D possibly being TRBD1 (6 bases). In germline, CDR1 is GTSNPN, CDR2 SVGIG (reference sequence). V was cut by 4 bases and J by 8 bases, with 14 bases left in between. The length of the CDR3 is 13 residues. CDR3 amino acids: CAWNRLGAEKLFF. CDR3 coding DNA: TGTGCCTGGAATCGGCTGGGGGCGGAAAAACTGTTTTTT.